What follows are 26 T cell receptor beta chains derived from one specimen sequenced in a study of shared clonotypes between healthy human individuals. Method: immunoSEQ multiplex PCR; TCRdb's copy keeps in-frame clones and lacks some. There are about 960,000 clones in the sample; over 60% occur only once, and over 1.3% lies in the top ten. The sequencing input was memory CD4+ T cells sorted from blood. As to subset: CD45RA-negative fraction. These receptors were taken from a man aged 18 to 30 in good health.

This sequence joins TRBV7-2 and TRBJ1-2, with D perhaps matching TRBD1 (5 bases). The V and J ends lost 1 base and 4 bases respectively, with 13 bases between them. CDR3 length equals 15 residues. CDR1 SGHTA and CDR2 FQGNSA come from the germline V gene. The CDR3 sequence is CASSLGVGGFYGYTF. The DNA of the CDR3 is TGTGCCAGCAGCTTAGGGGTCGGGGGTTTCTATGGCTACACCTTC.

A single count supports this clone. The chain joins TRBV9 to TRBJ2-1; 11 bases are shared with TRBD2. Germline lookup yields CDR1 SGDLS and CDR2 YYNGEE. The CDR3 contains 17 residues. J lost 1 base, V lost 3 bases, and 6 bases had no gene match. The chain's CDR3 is CASSARLAGKSYNEQFF. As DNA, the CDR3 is TGTGCCAGCAGCGCAAGACTAGCGGGAAAATCCTACAATGAGCAGTTCTTC.

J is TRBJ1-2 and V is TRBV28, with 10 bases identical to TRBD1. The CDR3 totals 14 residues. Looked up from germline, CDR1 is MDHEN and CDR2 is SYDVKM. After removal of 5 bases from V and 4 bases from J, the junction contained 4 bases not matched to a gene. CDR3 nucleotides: TGTGCCAGCAGTGCGACAGGGGGCGGCTATGGCTACACCTTC. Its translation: CASSATGGGYGYTF.

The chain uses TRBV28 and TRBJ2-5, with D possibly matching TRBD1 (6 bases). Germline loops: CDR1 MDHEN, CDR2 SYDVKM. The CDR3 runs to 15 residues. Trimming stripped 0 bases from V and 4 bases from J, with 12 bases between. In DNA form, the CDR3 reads TGTGCCAGCAGTTTATGGCAACAGGGCGGAGAGACCCAGTACTTC. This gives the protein CASSLWQQGGETQYF.

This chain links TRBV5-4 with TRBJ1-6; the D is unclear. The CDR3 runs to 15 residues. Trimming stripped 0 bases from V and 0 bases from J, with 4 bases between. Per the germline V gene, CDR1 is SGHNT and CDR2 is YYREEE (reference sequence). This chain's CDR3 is CASSLAGSYNSPLHF. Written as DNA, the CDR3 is TGTGCCAGCAGCTTGGCCGGCTCCTATAATTCACCCCTCCACTTT.

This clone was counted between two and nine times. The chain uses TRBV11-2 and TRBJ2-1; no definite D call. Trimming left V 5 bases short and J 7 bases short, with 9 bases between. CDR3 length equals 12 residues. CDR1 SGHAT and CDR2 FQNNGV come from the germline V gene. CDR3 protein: CASSRTLNEQFF. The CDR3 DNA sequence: TGTGCCAGCAGCCGGACCTTAAATGAGCAGTTCTTC. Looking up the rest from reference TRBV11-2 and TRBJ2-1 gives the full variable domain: EAGVAQSPRYKIIEKRQSVAFWCNPISGHATLYWYQQILGQGPKLLIQFQNNGVVDDSQLPKDRFSAERLKGVDSTLKIQPAKLEDSAVYLCASSRTLNEQFFGPGTRLTVL.

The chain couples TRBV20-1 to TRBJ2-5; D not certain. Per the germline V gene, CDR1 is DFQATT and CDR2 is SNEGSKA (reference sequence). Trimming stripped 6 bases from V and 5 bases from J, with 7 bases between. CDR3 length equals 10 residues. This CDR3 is CSAKQETQYF. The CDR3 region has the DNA TGCAGTGCAAAACAGGAGACCCAGTACTTC.

CDR3 protein: CASSDRVAESTEAFF. For the CDR3, the DNA is TGTGCCAGCAGTGACAGGGTGGCGGAGTCCACTGAAGCTTTCTTT. The chain carries TRBV6-1 and TRBJ1-1, with D tentatively TRBD1 (5 bases). The germline CDR1 and CDR2 sequences are MNHNS and SASEGT. The CDR3 is made up of 15 amino acids. V was cut by 3 bases and J by 4 bases, with 15 bases left in between.

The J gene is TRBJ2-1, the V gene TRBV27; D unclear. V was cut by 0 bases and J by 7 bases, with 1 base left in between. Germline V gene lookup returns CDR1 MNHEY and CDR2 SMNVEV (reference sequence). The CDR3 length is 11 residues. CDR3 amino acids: CASSLSNEQFF. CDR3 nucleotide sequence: TGTGCCAGCAGTTTATCGAATGAGCAGTTCTTC.

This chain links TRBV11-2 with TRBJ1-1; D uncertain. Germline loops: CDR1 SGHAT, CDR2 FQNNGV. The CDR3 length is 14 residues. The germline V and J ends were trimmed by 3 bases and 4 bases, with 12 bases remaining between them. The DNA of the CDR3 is TGTGCCAGCAGCTTCCAGGTTTTGGGCACTGAAGCTTTCTTT. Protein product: CASSFQVLGTEAFF.

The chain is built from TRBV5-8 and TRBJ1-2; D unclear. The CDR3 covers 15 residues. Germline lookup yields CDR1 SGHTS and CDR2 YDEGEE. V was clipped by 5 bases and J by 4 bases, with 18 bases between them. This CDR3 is CASRSGGVASYGYTF. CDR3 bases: TGTGCCAGCAGGTCTGGTGGGGTGGCTTCCTATGGCTACACCTTC.

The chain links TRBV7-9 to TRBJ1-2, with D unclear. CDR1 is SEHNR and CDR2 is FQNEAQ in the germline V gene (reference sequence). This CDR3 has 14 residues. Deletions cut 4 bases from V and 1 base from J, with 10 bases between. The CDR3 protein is CASSSGSGNYGYTF. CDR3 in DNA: TGTGCCAGCAGCTCGGGGTCGGGTAACTATGGCTACACCTTC. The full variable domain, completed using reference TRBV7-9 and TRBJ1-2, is DTGVSQNPRHKITKRGQNVTFRCDPISEHNRLYWYRQTLGQGPEFLTYFQNEAQLEKSRLLSDRFSAERPKGSFSTLEIQRTEQGDSAMYLCASSSGSGNYGYTFGSGTRLTVV.

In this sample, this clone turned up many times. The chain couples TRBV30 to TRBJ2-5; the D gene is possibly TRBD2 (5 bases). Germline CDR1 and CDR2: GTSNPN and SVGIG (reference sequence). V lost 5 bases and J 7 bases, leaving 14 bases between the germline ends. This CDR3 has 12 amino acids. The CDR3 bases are TGTGCCTGGGCCCTAGCCGTGGCGACCCAGTACTTC. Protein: CAWALAVATQYF.

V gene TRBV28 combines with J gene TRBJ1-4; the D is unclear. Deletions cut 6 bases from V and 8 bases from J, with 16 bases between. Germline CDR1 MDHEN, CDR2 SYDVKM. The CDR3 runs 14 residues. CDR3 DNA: TGTGCCAGCAGCTCACAGCCCACTCTCGAAAAACTGTTTTTT. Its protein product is CASSSQPTLEKLFF.

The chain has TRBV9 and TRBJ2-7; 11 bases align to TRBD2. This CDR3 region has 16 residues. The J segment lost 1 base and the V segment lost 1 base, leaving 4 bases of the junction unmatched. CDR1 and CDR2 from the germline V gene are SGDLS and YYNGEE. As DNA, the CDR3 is TGTGCCAGCAGCGTAACCGGGACTAGCGGTTCCTACGAGCAGTACTTC. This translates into CASSVTGTSGSYEQYF.

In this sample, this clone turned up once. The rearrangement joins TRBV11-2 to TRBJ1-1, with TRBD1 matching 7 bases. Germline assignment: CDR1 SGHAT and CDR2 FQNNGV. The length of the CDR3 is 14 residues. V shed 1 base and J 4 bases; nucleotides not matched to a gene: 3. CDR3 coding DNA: TGTGCCAGCAGCTTAGCAGGGGGGGTCACTGAAGCTTTCTTT. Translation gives CASSLAGGVTEAFF. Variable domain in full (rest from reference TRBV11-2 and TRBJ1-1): EAGVAQSPRYKIIEKRQSVAFWCNPISGHATLYWYQQILGQGPKLLIQFQNNGVVDDSQLPKDRFSAERLKGVDSTLKIQPAKLEDSAVYLCASSLAGGVTEAFFGQGTRLTVV.

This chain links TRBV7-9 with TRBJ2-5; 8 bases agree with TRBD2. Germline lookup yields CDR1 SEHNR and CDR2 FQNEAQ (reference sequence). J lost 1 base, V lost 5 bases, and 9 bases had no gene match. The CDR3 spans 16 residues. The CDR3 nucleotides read TGTGCCAGCAGCGACCTACCCGGACTAGCCCAAGAGACCCAGTACTTC. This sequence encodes CASSDLPGLAQETQYF.

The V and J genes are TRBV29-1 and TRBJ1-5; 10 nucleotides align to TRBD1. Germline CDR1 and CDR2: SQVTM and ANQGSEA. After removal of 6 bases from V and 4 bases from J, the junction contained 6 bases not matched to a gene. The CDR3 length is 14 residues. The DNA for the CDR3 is TGCAGCGTCAGAGGGACAGGGGATAATCAGCCCCAGCATTTT. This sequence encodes CSVRGTGDNQPQHF. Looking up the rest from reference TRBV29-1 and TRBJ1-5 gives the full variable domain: SAVISQKPSRDICQRGTSLTIQCQVDSQVTMMFWYRQQPGQSLTLIATANQGSEATYESGFVIDKFPISRPNLTFSTLTVSNMSPEDSSIYLCSVRGTGDNQPQHFGDGTRLSIL.

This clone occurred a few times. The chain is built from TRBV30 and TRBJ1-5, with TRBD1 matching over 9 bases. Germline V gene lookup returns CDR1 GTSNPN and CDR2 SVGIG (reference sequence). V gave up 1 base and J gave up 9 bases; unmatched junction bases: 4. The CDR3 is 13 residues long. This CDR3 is CAWSDRGLRPQHF. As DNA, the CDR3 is TGTGCCTGGAGTGACAGGGGGCTGCGGCCCCAGCATTTT.

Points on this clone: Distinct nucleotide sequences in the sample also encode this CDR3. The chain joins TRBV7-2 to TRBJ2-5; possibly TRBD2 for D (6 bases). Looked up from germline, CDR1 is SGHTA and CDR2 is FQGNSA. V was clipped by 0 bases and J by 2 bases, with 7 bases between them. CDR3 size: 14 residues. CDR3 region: CASSLAGGQETQYF. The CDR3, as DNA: TGTGCCAGCAGCTTAGCGGGGGGTCAAGAGACCCAGTACTTC.

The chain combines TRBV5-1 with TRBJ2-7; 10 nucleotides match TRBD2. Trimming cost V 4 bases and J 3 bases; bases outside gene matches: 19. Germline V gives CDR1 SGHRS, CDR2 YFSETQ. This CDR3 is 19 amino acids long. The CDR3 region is CASSGRSLLRGLANYEQYF. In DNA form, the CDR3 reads TGCGCCAGCAGCGGGAGGAGTTTATTGCGGGGACTAGCGAACTACGAGCAGTACTTC.

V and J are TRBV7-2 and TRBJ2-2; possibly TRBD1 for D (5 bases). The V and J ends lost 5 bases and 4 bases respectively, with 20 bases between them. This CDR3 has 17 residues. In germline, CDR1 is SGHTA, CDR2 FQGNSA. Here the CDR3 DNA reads TGTGCCAGCAGCGCCGTCGCCAGGGTACGCGGCACCGGGGAGCTGTTTTTT. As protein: CASSAVARVRGTGELFF.

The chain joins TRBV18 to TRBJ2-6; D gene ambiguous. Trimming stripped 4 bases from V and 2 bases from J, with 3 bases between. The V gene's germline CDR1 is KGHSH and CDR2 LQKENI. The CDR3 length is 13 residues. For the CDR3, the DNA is TGTGCCAGCTCACTGGCTGGGGCCAACGTCCTGACTTTC. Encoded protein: CASSLAGANVLTF.

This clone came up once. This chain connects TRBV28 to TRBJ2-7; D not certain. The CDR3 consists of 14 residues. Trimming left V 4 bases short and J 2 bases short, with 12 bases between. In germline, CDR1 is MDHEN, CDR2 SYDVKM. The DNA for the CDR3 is TGTGCCAGCAGTTACCACGAGGAGACCTACGAGCAGTACTTC. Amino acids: CASSYHEETYEQYF.

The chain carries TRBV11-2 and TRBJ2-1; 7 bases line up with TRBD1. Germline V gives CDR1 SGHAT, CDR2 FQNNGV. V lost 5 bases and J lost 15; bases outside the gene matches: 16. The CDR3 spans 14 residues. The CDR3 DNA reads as TGTGCCAGCAGCCCAGAGGGGGCACCCCTGGAGGCGTTCTTC. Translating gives CASSPEGAPLEAFF.

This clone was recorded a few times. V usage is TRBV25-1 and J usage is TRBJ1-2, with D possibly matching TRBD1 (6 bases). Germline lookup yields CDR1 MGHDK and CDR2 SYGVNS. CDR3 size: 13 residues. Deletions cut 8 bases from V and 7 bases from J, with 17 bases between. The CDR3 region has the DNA TGTGCCAGCTCTGACGGGGGACACGGTGGCTACACCTTC. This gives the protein CASSDGGHGGYTF.